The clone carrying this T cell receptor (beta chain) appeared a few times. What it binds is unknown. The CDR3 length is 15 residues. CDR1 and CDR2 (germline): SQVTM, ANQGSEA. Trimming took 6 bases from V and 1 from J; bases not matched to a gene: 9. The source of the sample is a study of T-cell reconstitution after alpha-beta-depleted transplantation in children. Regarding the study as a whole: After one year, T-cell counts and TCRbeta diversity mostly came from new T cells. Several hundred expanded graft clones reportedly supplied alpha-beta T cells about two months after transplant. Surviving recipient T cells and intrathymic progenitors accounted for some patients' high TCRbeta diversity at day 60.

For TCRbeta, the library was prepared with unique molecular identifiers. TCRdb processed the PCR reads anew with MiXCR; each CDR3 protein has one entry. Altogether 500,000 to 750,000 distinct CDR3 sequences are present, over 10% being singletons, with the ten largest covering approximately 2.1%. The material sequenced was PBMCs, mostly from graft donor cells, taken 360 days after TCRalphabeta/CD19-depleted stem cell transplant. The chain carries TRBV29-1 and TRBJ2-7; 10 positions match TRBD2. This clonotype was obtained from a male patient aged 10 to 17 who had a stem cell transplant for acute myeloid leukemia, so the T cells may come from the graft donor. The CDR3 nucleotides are TGCAGCGTCGCGGCGACTAGCGGGCCTTCCTACGAGCAGTACTTC. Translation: CSVAATSGPSYEQYF.